The TCR beta chain described here comes from a study of T cell responses to AZD1222 COVID-19 vaccine. Using immunoSEQ multiplex PCR, the repertoire was profiled, and TCRdb retains in-frame clones only, with some absent. The sample lists about 99,000 clones, roughly 86% occurring once. This clone came up a few times. CDR3 length: 15 amino acids. Germline CDR1 reads MDHEN; CDR2 reads SYDVKM. J gave up 4 bases and V 7 bases, and 12 bases lay outside the gene matches. The sequenced sample was peripheral blood, obtained 28 days after the second dose of the MenACWY control vaccine. The receptor comes from an adult who received the MenACWY meningococcal vaccine as a control. The V gene is TRBV28, the J gene TRBJ1-2, with 7 bases lining up with TRBD1. The CDR3 coding sequence is TGTGCCAGCACATCCCGAGACAGGGTGGGCTATGGCTACACCTTC. Amino acids: CASTSRDRVGYGYTF.